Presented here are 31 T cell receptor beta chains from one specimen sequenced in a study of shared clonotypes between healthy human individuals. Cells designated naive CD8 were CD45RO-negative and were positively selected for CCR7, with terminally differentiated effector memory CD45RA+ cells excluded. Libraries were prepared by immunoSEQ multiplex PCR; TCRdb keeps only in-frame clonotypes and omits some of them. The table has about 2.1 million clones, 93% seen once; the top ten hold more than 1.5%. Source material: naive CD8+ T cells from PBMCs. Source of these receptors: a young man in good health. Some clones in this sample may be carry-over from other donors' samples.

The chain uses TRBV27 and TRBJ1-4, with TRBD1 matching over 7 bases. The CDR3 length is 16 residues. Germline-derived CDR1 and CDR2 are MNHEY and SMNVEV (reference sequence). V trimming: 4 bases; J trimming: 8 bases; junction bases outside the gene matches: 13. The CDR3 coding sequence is TGTGCCAGCAGTTCCGAAACCGGGACAGCTTGGGAAAAACTGTTTTTT. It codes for CASSSETGTAWEKLFF.

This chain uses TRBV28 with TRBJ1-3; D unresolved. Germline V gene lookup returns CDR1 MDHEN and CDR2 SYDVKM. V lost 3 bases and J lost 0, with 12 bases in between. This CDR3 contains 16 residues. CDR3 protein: CASSFNVPLSGNTIYF. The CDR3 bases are TGTGCCAGCAGTTTTAACGTCCCCCTCTCTGGAAACACCATATATTTT.

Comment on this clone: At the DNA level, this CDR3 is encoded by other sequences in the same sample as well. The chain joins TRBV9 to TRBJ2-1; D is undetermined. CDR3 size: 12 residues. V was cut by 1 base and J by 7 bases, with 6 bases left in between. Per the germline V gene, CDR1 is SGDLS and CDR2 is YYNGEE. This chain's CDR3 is CASSVNANEQFF. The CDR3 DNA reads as TGTGCCAGCAGCGTAAACGCAAATGAGCAGTTCTTC.

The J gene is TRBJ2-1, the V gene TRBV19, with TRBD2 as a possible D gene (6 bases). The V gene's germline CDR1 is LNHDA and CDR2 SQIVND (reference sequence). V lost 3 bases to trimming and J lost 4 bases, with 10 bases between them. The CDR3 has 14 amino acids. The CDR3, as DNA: TGTGCCAGTAGTATGCGCGGGAATTACAATGAGCAGTTCTTC. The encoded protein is CASSMRGNYNEQFF.

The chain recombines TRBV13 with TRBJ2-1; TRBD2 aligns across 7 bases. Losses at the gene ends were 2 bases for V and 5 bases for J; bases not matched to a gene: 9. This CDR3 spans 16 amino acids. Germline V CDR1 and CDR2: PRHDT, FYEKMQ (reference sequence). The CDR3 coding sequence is TGTGCCAGCAGCTTATTGGGGGGAGGGCCTAACAATGAGCAGTTCTTC. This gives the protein CASSLLGGGPNNEQFF.

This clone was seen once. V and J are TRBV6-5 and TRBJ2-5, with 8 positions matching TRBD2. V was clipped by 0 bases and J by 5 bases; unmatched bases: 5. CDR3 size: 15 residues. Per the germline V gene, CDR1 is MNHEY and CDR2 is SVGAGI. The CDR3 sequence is CASSYSPSGGETQYF. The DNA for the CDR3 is TGTGCCAGCAGTTACTCGCCGTCGGGGGGGGAGACCCAGTACTTC.

CDR3 nucleotide sequence: TGTGCCTGGAGGCAGGGGTCTAGCAATCAGCCCCAGCATTTT. Amino acids: CAWRQGSSNQPQHF. The chain joins TRBV30 to TRBJ1-5; TRBD1 might be the D (6 bases). V was clipped by 3 bases and J by 0 bases, with 9 bases between them. CDR3 length equals 14 residues. Germline CDR1 and CDR2: GTSNPN and SVGIG (reference sequence).

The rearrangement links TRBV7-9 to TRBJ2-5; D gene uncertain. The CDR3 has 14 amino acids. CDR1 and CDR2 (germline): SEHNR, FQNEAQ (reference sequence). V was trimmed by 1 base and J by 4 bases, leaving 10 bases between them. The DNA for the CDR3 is TGTGCCAGCAGCTTAGGGGGTCAGAGAGAGACCCAGTACTTC. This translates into CASSLGGQRETQYF.

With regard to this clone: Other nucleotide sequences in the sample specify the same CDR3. Here the CDR3 reads CASSSNRGSSYEQYF. DNA for the CDR3: TGTGCCAGCAGCTCCAACAGGGGGTCCTCCTACGAGCAGTACTTC. The chain joins TRBV7-9 to TRBJ2-7, with TRBD1 matching over 8 bases. Germline V CDR1 and CDR2: SEHNR, FQNEAQ (reference sequence). Losses at the gene ends were 4 bases for V and 0 bases for J; bases not matched to a gene: 5. The CDR3 has 15 amino acids. The whole variable domain, remainder taken from reference TRBV7-9 and TRBJ2-7, is DTGVSQNPRHKITKRGQNVTFRCDPISEHNRLYWYRQTLGQGPEFLTYFQNEAQLEKSRLLSDRFSAERPKGSFSTLEIQRTEQGDSAMYLCASSSNRGSSYEQYFGPGTRLTVT.

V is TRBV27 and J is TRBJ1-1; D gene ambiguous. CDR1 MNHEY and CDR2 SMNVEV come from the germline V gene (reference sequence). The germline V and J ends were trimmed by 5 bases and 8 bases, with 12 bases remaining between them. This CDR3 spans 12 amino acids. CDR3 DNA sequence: TGTGCCAGCAGTACATTGACCGCCGAAGCTTTCTTT. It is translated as CASSTLTAEAFF.

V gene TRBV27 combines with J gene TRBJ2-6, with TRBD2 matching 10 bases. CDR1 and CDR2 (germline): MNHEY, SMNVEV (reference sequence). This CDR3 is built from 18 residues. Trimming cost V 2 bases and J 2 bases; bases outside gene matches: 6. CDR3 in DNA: TGTGCCAGCAGTTTAGTTAGCGGGAGGCCCACTGGGGCCAACGTCCTGACTTTC. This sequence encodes CASSLVSGRPTGANVLTF.

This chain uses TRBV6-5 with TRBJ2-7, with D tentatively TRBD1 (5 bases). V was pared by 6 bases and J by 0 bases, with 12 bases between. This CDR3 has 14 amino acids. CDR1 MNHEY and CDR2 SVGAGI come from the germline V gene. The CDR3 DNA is TGTGCCAGCAGCCCGACAGCTAGCTCCTACGAGCAGTACTTC. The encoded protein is CASSPTASSYEQYF.

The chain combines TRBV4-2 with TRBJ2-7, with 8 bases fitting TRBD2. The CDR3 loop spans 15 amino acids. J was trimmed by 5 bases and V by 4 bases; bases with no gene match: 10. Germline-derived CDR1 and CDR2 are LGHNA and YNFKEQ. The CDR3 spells CASSRISGRMDEQYF. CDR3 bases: TGTGCCAGCAGCCGCATCAGCGGGAGAATGGACGAGCAGTACTTC.

CDR3 sequence reads: CASSPWSSGIRGNEQFF. In DNA form, the CDR3 reads TGCGCCAGCAGCCCGTGGAGTAGCGGGATCAGGGGCAATGAGCAGTTCTTC. The rearrangement uses TRBV4-1 and TRBJ2-1, with 8 bases identical to TRBD2. This CDR3 comprises 17 residues. From germline, CDR1 is MGHRA and CDR2 YSYEKL. Losses at the gene ends were 4 bases for V and 6 bases for J; bases not matched to a gene: 14.

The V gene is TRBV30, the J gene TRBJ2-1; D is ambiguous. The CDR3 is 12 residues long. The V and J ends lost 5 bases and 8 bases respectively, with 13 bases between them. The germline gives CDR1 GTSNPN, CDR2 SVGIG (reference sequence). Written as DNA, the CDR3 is TGTGCCTGGTCTTTCTTGTGGGATGAGCAGTTCTTC. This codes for CAWSFLWDEQFF.

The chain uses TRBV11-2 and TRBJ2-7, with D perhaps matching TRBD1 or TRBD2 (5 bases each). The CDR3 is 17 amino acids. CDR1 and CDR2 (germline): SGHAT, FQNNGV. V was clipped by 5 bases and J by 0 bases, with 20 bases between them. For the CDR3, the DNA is TGTGCCAGCAGCCTAACGAGACCAACCGGGACCTCCTACGAGCAGTACTTC. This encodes CASSLTRPTGTSYEQYF.

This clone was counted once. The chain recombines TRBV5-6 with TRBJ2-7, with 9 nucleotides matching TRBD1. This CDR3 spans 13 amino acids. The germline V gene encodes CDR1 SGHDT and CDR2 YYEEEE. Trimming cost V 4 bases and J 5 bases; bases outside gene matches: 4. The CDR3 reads CASSGDRENEQYF. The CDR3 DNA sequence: TGTGCCAGCAGCGGGGACAGGGAAAACGAGCAGTACTTC.

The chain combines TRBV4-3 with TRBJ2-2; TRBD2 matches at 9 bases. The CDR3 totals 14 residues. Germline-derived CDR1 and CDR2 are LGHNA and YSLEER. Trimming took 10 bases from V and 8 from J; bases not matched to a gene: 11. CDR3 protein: CATQYLAGAGELFF. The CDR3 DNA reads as TGCGCCACCCAGTATTTAGCGGGGGCAGGGGAGCTGTTTTTT.

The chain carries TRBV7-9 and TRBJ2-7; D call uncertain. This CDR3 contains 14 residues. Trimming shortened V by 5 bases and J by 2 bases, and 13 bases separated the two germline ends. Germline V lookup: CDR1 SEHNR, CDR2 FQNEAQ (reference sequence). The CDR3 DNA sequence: TGTGCCAGCAGCCGCGCGGCGGCCACCTACGAGCAGTACTTC. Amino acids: CASSRAAATYEQYF.

The CDR3 protein is CASSRRTAPGDTQYF. DNA of the CDR3: TGTGCCAGCAGCCGACGGACAGCGCCAGGAGATACGCAGTATTTT. The V and J genes are TRBV27 and TRBJ2-3; perhaps TRBD1 as D (6 bases). Trimming shortened V by 6 bases and J by 5 bases, and 18 bases separated the two germline ends. This CDR3 has 15 residues. CDR1 is MNHEY and CDR2 is SMNVEV in the germline V gene (reference sequence).

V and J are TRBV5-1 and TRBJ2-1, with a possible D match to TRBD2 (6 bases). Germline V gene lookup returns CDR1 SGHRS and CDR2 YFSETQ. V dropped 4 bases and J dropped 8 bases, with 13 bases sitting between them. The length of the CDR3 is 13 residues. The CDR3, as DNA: TGCGCCAGCAGCGTTACCGGGACTGATGAGCAGTTCTTC. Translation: CASSVTGTDEQFF.

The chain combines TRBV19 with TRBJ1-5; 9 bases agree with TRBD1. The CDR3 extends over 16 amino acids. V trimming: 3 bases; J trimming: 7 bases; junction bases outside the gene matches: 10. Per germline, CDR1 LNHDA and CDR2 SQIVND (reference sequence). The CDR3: CASSISRQGDGQPQHF. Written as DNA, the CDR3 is TGTGCCAGTAGTATCTCTCGACAGGGGGATGGACAGCCCCAGCATTTT.

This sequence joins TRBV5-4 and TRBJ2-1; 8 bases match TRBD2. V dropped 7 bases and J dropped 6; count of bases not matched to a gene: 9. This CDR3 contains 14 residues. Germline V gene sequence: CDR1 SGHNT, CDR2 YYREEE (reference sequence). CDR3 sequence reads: CASPGGPTGNEQFF. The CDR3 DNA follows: TGTGCCAGCCCGGGGGGGCCCACCGGCAATGAGCAGTTCTTC.

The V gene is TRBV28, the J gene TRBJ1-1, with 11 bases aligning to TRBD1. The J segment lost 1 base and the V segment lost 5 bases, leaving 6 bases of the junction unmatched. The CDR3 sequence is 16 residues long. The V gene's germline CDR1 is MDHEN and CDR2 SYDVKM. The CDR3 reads CASSRGTGGPNTEAFF. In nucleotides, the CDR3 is TGTGCCAGCAGTAGGGGGACAGGGGGGCCGAACACTGAAGCTTTCTTT. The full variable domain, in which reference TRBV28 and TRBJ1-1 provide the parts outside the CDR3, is DVKVTQSSRYLVKRTGEKVFLECVQDMDHENMFWYRQDPGLGLRLIYFSYDVKMKEKGDIPEGYSVSREKKERFSLILESASTNQTSMYLCASSRGTGGPNTEAFFGQGTRLTVV.

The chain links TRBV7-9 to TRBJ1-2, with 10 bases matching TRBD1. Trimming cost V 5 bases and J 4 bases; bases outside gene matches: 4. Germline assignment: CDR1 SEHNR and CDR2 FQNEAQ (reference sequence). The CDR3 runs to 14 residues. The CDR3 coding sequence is TGTGCCAGCAGCATGGGACAGGGGATCTATGGCTACACCTTC. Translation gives CASSMGQGIYGYTF.

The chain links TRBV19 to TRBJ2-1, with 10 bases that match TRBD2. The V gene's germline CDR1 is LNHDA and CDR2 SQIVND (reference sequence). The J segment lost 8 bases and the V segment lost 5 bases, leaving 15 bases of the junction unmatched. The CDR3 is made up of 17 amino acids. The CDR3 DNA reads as TGTGCCAGTAGTCGGTTACTCGCTAGCGGGAGTTTCTATGAGCAGTTCTTC. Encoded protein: CASSRLLASGSFYEQFF. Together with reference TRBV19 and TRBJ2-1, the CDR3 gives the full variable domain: DGGITQSPKYLFRKEGQNVTLSCEQNLNHDAMYWYRQDPGQGLRLIYYSQIVNDFQKGDIAEGYSVSREKKESFPLTVTSAQKNPTAFYLCASSRLLASGSFYEQFFGPGTRLTVL.

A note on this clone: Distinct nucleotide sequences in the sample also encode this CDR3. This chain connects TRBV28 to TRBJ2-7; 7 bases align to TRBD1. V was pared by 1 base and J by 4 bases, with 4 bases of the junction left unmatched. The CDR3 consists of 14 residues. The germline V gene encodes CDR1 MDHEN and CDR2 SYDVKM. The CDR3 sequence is CASSLYRGSYEQYF. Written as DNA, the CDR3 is TGTGCCAGCAGTTTATACAGGGGAAGTTACGAGCAGTACTTC.

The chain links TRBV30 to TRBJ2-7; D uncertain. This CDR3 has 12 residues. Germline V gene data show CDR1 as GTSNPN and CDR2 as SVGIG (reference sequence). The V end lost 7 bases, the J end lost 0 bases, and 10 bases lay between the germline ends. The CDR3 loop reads CASAGSSYEQYF. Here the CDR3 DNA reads TGTGCCTCGGCAGGCAGCTCCTACGAGCAGTACTTC.

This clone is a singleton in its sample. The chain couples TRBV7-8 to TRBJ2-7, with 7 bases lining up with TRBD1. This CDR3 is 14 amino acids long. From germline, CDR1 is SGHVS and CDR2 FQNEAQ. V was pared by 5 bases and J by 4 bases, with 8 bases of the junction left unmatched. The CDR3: CASSLRQGGYEQYF. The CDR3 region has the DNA TGTGCCAGCAGCCTTCGACAGGGTGGGTACGAGCAGTACTTC.

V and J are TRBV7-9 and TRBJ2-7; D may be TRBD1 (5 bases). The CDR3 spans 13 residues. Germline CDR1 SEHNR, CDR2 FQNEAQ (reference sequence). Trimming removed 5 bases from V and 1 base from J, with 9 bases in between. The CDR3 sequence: CASSVPGSYEQYF. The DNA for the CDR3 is TGTGCCAGCAGCGTCCCAGGGTCCTACGAGCAGTACTTC.

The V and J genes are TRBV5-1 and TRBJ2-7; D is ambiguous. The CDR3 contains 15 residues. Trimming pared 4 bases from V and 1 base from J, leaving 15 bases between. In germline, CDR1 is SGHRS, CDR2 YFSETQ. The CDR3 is CASSLPGRPSYEQYF. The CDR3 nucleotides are TGCGCCAGCAGCCTCCCCGGGCGGCCTTCCTACGAGCAGTACTTC.